One T cell receptor (beta chain) is described in this entry. How the authors handled the data: Amplification with reference gene primers provided the estimates of nucleated cell counts. Sequencing used immunoSEQ multiplex PCR; TCRdb keeps in-frame clones, though not all of them. V and J calls and clone size are those listed in that table; D and trimming were worked out from the DNA. The sample lists 150,000 or so clones; around 82% were seen once. From germline, CDR1 is MDHEN and CDR2 SYDVKM. The CDR3 has 15 residues. V was shortened by 2 bases and J by 1 base, with 12 bases between the two germline ends. This sample was included in a study of blood T cell repertoires in COVID-19. The wider study: Sites across the United States, Italy and Spain contributed samples from acute and convalescent COVID-19. The analysed material was cDNA or gDNA that came from T cells, B-cell-depleted T cells, or PBMCs.

This sequence joins TRBV28 and TRBJ2-7; D perhaps matches TRBD2 (6 bases). The sequencing input was peripheral blood. The receptor comes from a woman aged 55-70 years with acute or convalescent COVID-19. Here the CDR3 reads CASSLGRRISYEQYF. The CDR3 coding sequence is TGTGCCAGCAGTTTAGGGAGGAGAATTTCCTACGAGCAGTACTTC.